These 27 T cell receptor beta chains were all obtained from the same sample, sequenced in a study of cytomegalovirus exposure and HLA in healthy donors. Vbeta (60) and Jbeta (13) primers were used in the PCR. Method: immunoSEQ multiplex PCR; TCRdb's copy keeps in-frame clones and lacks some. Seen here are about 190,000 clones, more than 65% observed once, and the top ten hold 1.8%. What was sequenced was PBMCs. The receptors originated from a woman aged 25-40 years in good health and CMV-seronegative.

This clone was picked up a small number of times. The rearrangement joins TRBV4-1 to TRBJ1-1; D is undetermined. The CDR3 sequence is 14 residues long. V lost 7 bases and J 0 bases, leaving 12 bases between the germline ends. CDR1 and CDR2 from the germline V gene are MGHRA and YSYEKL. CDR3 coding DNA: TGCGCCAGCACCCCGGTGGGCATGAACACTGAAGCTTTCTTT. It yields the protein CASTPVGMNTEAFF.

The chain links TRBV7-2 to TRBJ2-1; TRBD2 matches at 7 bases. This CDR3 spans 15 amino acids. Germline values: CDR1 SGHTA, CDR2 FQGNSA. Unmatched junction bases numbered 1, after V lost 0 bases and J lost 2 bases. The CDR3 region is CASSLAGGAYNEQFF. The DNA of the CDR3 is TGTGCCAGCAGCTTAGCGGGGGGGGCCTACAATGAGCAGTTCTTC.

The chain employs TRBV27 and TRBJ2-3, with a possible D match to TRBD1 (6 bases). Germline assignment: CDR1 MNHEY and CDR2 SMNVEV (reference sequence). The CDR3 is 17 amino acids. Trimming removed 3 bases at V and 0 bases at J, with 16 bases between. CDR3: CASSFLRDTPSTDTQYF. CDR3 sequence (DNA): TGTGCCAGCAGTTTCCTCCGGGACACTCCTAGCACAGATACGCAGTATTTT.

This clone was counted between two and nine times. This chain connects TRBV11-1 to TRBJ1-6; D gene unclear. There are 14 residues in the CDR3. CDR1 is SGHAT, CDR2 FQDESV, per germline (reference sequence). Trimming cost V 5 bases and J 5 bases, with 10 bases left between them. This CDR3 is CASSRRGNNSPLHF. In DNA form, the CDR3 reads TGTGCCAGCAGCCGCCGCGGGAATAATTCACCCCTCCACTTT.

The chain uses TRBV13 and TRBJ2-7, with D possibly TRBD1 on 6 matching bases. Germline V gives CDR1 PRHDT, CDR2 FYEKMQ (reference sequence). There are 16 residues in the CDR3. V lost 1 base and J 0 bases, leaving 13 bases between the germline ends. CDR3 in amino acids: CASSLVGADSSYEQYF. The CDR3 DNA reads TGTGCCAGCAGCTTAGTGGGGGCCGACAGCTCCTACGAGCAGTACTTC.

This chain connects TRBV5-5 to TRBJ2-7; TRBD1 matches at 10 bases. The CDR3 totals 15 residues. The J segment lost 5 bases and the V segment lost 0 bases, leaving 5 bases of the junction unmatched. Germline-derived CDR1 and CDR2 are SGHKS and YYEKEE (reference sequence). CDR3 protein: CASSLVTTGGNEQYF. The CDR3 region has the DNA TGTGCCAGCAGCTTGGTGACGACAGGGGGCAACGAGCAGTACTTC.

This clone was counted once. The CDR3 DNA follows: TGTGCCAGCAGGGCAGGGGGGACTGAAGCTTTCTTT. This sequence encodes CASRAGGTEAFF. The V call is TRBV7-9, the J call TRBJ1-1; 7 bases are shared with TRBD1. V gave up 6 bases and J gave up 5 bases; unmatched junction bases: 3. The V gene's germline CDR1 is SEHNR and CDR2 FQNEAQ (reference sequence). The CDR3 covers 12 residues.

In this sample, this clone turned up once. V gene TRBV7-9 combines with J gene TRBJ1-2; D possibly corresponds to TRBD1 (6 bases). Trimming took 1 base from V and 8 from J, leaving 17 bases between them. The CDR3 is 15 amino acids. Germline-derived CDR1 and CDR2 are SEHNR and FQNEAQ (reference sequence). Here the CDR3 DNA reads TGTGCCAGCAGCTTAGTGGTTCTGGGGGCGCACGGCTACACCTTC. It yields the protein CASSLVVLGAHGYTF.

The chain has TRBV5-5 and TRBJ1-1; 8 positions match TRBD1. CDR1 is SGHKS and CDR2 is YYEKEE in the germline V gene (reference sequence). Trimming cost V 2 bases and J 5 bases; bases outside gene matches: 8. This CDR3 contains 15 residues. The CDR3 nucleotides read TGTGCCAGCAGCTTACGTCAGGGGGCAGGGACTGAAGCTTTCTTT. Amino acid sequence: CASSLRQGAGTEAFF.

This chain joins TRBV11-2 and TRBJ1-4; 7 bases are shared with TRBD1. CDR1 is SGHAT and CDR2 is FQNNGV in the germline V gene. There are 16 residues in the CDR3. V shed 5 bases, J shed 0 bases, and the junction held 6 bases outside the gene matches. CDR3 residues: CASSKGTAATNEKLFF. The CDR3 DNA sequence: TGTGCCAGCAGCAAAGGGACAGCTGCAACTAATGAAAAACTGTTTTTT.

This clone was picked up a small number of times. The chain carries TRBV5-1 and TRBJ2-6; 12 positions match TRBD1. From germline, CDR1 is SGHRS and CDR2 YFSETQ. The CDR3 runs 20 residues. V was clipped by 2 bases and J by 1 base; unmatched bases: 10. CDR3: CASSFHSPGQGASGANVLTF. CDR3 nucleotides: TGCGCCAGCAGCTTCCACTCTCCGGGACAGGGGGCTTCTGGGGCCAACGTCCTGACTTTC.

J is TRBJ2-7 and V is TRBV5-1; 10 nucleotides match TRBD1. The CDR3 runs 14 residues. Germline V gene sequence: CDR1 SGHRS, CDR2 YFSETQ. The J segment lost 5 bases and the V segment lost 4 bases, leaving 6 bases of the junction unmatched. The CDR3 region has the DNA TGCGCCAGCAGCCGCAGGGACAGGGGAGACGAGCAGTACTTC. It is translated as CASSRRDRGDEQYF.

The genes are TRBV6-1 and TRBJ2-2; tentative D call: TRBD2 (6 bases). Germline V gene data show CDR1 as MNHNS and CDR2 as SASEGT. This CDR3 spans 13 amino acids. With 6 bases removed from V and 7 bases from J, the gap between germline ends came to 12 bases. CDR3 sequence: CASSSSASGELFF. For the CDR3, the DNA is TGTGCCAGCAGCTCTAGCGCAAGCGGGGAGCTGTTTTTT.

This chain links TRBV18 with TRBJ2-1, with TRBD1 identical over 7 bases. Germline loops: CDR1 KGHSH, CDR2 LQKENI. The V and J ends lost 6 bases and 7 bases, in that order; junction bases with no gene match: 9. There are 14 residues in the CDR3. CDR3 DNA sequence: TGTGCCAGCTCGCCTACAGGGGATGGTAATGAGCAGTTCTTC. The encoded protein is CASSPTGDGNEQFF.

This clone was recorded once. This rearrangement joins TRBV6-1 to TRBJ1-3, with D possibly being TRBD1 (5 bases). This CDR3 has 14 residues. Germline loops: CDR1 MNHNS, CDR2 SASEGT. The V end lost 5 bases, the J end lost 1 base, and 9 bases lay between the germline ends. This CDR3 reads CASSLRDSGNTIYF. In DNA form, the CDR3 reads TGTGCCAGCAGTCTCAGGGATTCTGGAAACACCATATATTTT.

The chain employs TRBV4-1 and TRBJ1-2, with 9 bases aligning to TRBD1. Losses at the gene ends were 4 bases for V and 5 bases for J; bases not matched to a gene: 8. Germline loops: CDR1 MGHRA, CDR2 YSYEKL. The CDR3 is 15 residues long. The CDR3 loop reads CASSPGQGVWYGYTF. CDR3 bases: TGCGCCAGCAGCCCGGGACAGGGTGTTTGGTATGGCTACACCTTC.

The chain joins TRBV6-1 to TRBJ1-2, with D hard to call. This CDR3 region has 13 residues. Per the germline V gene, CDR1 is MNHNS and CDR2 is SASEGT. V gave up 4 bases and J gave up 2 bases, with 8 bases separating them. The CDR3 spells CASSVSGNYGYTF. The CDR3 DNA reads TGTGCCAGCAGTGTATCCGGGAACTATGGCTACACCTTC.

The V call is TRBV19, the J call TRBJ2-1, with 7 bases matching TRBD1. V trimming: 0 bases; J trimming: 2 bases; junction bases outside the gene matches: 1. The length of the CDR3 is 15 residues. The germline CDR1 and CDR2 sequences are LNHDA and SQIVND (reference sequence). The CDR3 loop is CASSIDRGTYNEQFF. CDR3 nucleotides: TGTGCCAGTAGTATAGACAGGGGGACCTACAATGAGCAGTTCTTC.

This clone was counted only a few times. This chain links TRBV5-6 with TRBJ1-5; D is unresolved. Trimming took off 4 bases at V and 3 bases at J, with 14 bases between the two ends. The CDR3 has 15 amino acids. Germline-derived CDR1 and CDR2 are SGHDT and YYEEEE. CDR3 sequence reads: CASSKWTDYNQPQHF. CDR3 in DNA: TGTGCCAGCAGCAAGTGGACCGACTACAATCAGCCCCAGCATTTT. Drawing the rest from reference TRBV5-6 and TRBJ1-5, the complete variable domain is DAGVTQSPTHLIKTRGQQVTLRCSPKSGHDTVSWYQQALGQGPQFIFQYYEEEERQRGNFPDRFSGHQFPNYSSELNVNALLLGDSALYLCASSKWTDYNQPQHFGDGTRLSIL.

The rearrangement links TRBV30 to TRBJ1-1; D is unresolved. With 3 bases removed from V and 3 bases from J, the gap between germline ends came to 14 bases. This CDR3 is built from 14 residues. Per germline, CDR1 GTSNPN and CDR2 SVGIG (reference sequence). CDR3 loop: CAWRVGGSHTEAFF. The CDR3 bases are TGTGCCTGGAGGGTCGGCGGTTCCCACACTGAAGCTTTCTTT.

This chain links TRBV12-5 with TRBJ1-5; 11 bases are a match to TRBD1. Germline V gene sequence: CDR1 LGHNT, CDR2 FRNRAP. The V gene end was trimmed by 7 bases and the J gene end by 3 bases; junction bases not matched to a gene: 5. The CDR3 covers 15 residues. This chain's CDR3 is CASEGTGGPNQPQHF. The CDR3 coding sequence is TGTGCTAGTGAAGGGACAGGGGGTCCCAATCAGCCCCAGCATTTT.

This CDR3 reads CASSGPGTGNQPQHF. CDR3 coding DNA: TGTGCCAGCAGCGGCCCCGGGACAGGGAATCAGCCCCAGCATTTT. The rearrangement links TRBV7-9 to TRBJ1-5; 9 nucleotides match TRBD1. J was trimmed by 4 bases and V by 5 bases; bases with no gene match: 6. This CDR3 comprises 15 residues. The germline V gene has CDR1 SEHNR and CDR2 FQNEAQ (reference sequence).

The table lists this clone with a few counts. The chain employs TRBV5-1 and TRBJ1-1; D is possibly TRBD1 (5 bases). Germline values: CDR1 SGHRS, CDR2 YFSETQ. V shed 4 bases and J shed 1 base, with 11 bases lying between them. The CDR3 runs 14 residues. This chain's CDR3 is CASSIPTANTEAFF. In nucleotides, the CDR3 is TGCGCCAGCAGCATACCGACAGCGAACACTGAAGCTTTCTTT. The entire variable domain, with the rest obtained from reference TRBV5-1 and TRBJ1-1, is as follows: KAGVTQTPRYLIKTRGQQVTLSCSPISGHRSVSWYQQTPGQGLQFLFEYFSETQRNKGNFPGRFSGRQFSNSRSEMNVSTLELGDSALYLCASSIPTANTEAFFGQGTRLTVV.

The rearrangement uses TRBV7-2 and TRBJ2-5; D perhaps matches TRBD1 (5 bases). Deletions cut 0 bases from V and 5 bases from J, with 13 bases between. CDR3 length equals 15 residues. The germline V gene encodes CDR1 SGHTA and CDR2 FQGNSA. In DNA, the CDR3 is TGTGCCAGCAGCTTAGCAAACTGGGGCCAGGAGACCCAGTACTTC. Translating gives CASSLANWGQETQYF.

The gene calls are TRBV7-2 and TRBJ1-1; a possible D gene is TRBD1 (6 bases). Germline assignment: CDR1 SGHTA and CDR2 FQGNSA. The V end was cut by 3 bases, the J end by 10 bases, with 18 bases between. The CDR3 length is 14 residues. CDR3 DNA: TGTGCCAGCAGCTTTTTGGACAGCGGAGGTTCAGCTTTCTTT. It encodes CASSFLDSGGSAFF.

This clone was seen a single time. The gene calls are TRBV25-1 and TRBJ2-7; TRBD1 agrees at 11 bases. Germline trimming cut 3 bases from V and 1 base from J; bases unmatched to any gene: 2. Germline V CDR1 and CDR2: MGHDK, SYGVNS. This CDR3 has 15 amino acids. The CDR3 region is CASSDRDRGSYEQYF. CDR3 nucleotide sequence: TGTGCCAGCAGTGACCGGGACAGGGGGTCCTACGAGCAGTACTTC.

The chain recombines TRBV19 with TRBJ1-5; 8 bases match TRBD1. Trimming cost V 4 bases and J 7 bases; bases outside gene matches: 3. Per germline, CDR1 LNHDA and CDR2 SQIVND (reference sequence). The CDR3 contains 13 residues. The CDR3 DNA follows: TGTGCCAGTAGTACCACAGGGGGGCAGCCCCAGCATTTT. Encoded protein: CASSTTGGQPQHF.